One sample yielded the 11 T cell receptor beta chains listed below, sequenced in a study of PD-1 blockade in classical Hodgkin lymphoma (dated by TCRdb to 2019 to 2021). Receptor amplification or capture employed the immunoSEQ multiplex PCR assay. This is the immuneACCESS table as TCRdb keeps it, with only in-frame sequences that have V and J called. A part of the clones is gone; compared with another copy, unresolved V genes explain less than half, and the rest is unexplained. This sample lists 75,000 to 100,000 clones; approximately 83% were detected once. 10% to 15% of the sample lies in the top ten. The meaning of the sample's time point label: cycle 1 day 1 (C1D1), immediately before nivolumab initiation. Relapse after autologous stem cell transplantation had occurred in all trial patients, and cohorts A, B and C were distinguished by prior brentuximab vedotin exposure. The sample was peripheral blood mononuclear cells (PBMCs), taken at baseline. The receptors shown here come from a human donor with classical Hodgkin lymphoma.

This clone was seen more than once but under ten times. The rearrangement links TRBV19 to TRBJ2-5, with 11 bases aligning to TRBD2. V gave up 0 bases and J gave up 4 bases; unmatched junction bases: 10. Per germline, CDR1 LNHDA and CDR2 SQIVND (reference sequence). The CDR3 covers 18 residues. The DNA of the CDR3 is TGTGCCAGTAGTATAGAACTAGCGGGAGCGACAAGGGCAGAGACCCAGTACTTC. Translation: CASSIELAGATRAETQYF.

The chain is built from TRBV14 and TRBJ2-2, with D possibly TRBD1 on 6 matching bases. The CDR3 consists of 16 residues. Germline CDR1 SGHDN, CDR2 FVKESK. V was shortened by 0 bases and J by 4 bases, with 12 bases between the two germline ends. CDR3 sequence reads: CASSQEQGRRTGELFF. The CDR3 region has the DNA TGTGCCAGCAGCCAAGAACAGGGCAGGCGCACCGGGGAGCTGTTTTTT. Using reference TRBV14 and TRBJ2-2 for the parts outside the CDR3, the full variable domain is EAGVTQFPSHSVIEKGQTVTLRCDPISGHDNLYWYRRVMGKEIKFLLHFVKESKQDESGMPNNRFLAERTGGTYSTLKVQPAELEDSGVYFCASSQEQGRRTGELFFGEGSRLTVL.

The chain recombines TRBV6-1 with TRBJ2-7; TRBD2 might be the D (6 bases). Germline V gene lookup returns CDR1 MNHNS and CDR2 SASEGT. The CDR3 covers 15 residues. With 2 bases removed from V and 1 base from J, the gap between germline ends came to 12 bases. CDR3 bases: TGTGCCAGCAGTGAACCGCACGGGAGTTCCTACGAGCAGTACTTC. Protein product: CASSEPHGSSYEQYF.

The chain employs TRBV5-1 and TRBJ2-3; TRBD1 matches at 7 bases. Germline V gene data show CDR1 as SGHRS and CDR2 as YFSETQ. V was clipped by 5 bases and J by 2 bases; unmatched bases: 5. The CDR3 sequence is 14 residues long. CDR3 residues: CASRPGQYTDTQYF. The DNA of the CDR3 is TGCGCCAGCAGACCGGGACAGTACACAGATACGCAGTATTTT.

V gene TRBV11-3 combines with J gene TRBJ2-1, with a possible D match to TRBD1 (6 bases). CDR3 length equals 16 residues. V lost 1 base to trimming and J lost 10 bases, with 20 bases between them. Germline V gives CDR1 SGHNT, CDR2 YENEEA. This chain's CDR3 is CASSLGGPVGWKEQFF. The CDR3 coding sequence is TGTGCCAGCAGCTTAGGGGGGCCGGTAGGTTGGAAGGAGCAGTTCTTC.

The J gene is TRBJ2-3, the V gene TRBV2; D possibly uses TRBD1 or TRBD2 (5 bases each). Trimming took 8 bases from V and 2 from J, leaving 17 bases between them. The CDR3 covers 15 residues. The germline gives CDR1 SNHLY, CDR2 FYNNEI. The CDR3 here is CASAWNRDPTDTQYF. In nucleotides, the CDR3 is TGTGCCAGCGCATGGAACCGGGACCCCACAGATACGCAGTATTTT.

The CDR3 protein is CASTAYLSSDNEQFF. The CDR3 DNA reads as TGTGCCAGCACGGCCTACCTTTCCTCTGACAATGAGCAGTTCTTC. The V and J genes are TRBV6-6 and TRBJ2-1, with D hard to call. Trimming removed 7 bases at V and 5 bases at J, with 18 bases between. The CDR3 runs to 15 residues. Germline CDR1 and CDR2: MNHNY and SVGAGI (reference sequence).

The chain has TRBV9 and TRBJ2-3; 10 bases are a match to TRBD1. The CDR3 spans 16 residues. Unmatched junction bases numbered 4, after V lost 0 bases and J lost 3 bases. CDR1 is SGDLS and CDR2 is YYNGEE in the germline V gene. The CDR3 is CASSVAGQGKTDTQYF. CDR3 sequence (DNA): TGTGCCAGCAGCGTAGCGGGACAGGGGAAAACAGATACGCAGTATTTT.

V gene TRBV5-1 combines with J gene TRBJ2-2; 11 nucleotides line up with TRBD2. With V trimmed by 4 bases and J by 5 bases, 7 bases remained unmatched. CDR3 length: 16 amino acids. The germline CDR1 and CDR2 sequences are SGHRS and YFSETQ. CDR3 bases: TGCGCCAGCAGCCCCTATAGCGGGAGGGGGACCGGGGAGCTGTTTTTT. Encoded protein: CASSPYSGRGTGELFF.

This sequence joins TRBV19 and TRBJ1-1; D gene ambiguous. This CDR3 has 15 residues. Germline-derived CDR1 and CDR2 are LNHDA and SQIVND (reference sequence). V dropped 1 base and J dropped 3 bases, with 12 bases sitting between them. The CDR3 bases are TGTGCCAGTAGTATAGCAGAGGGAAGATACACTGAAGCTTTCTTT. This codes for CASSIAEGRYTEAFF.

About this clone: The sample has other DNA sequences that encode this CDR3 too. The chain joins TRBV7-2 to TRBJ2-3; D not resolved. V was trimmed by 1 base and J by 2 bases, leaving 10 bases between them. CDR3 size: 15 residues. Germline loops: CDR1 SGHTA, CDR2 FQGNSA. The CDR3: CASSLGRVPTDTQYF. The CDR3, as DNA: TGTGCCAGCAGCTTAGGACGGGTCCCCACAGATACGCAGTATTTT.